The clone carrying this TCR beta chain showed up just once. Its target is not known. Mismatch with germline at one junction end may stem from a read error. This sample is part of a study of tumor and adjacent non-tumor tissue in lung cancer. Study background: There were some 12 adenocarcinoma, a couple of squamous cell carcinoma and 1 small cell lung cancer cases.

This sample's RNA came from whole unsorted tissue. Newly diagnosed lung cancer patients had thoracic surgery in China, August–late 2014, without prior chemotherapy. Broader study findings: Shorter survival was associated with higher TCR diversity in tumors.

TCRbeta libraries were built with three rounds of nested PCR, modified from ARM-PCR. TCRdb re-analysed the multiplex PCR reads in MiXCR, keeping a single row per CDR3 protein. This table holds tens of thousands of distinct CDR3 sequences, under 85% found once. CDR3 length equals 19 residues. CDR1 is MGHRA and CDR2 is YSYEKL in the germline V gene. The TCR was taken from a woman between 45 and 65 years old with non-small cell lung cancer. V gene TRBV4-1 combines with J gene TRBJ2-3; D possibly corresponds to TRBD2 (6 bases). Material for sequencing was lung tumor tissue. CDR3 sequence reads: CANSQEEGDAEGSTDTQYF. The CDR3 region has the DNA TGCGCCAACAGCCAAGAAGAAGGGGATGCGGAGGGGAGCACGGATACGCAGTATTTT.